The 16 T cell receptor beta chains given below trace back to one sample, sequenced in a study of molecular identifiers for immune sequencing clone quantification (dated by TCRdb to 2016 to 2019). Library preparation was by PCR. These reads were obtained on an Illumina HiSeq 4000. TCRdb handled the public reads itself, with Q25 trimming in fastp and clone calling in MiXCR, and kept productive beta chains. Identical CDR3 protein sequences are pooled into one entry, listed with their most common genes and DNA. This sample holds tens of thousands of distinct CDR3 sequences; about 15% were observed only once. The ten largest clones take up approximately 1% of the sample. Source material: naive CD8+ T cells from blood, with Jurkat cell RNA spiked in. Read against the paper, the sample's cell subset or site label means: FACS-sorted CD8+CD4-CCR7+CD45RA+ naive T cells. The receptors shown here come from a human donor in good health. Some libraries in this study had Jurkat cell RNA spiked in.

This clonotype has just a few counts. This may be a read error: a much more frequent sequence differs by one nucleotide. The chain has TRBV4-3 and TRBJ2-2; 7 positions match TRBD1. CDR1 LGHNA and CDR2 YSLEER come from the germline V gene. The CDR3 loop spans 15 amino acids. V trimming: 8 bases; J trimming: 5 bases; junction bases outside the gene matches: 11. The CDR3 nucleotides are TGCGCCAGCGGCCTCGACAGGGTGAGGACCGGGGAGCTGTTTTTT. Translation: CASGLDRVRTGELFF.

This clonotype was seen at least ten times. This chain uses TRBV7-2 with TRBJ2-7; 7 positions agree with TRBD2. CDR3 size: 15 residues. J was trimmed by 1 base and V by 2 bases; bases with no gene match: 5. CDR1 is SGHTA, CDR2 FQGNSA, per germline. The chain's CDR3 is CASSLFGGGSYEQYF. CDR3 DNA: TGTGCCAGCAGCTTATTTGGCGGGGGTTCCTACGAGCAGTACTTC.

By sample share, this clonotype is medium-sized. This CDR3 reads CAWGTAGELFF. In DNA, the CDR3 is TGTGCCTGGGGGACGGCCGGGGAGCTGTTTTTT. The rearrangement links TRBV30 to TRBJ2-2; TRBD1 or TRBD2 may be the D gene (5 bases each). This CDR3 region has 11 residues. Trimming shortened V by 5 bases and J by 6 bases, and 7 bases separated the two germline ends. Germline lookup yields CDR1 GTSNPN and CDR2 SVGIG (reference sequence).

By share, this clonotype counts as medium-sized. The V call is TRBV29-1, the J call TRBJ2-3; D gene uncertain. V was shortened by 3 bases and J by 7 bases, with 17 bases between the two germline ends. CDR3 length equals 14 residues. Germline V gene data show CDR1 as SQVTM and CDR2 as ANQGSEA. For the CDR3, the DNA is TGCAGCGTTGACGGCAGCTACTCTCGTTATACGCAGTATTTT. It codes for CSVDGSYSRYTQYF.

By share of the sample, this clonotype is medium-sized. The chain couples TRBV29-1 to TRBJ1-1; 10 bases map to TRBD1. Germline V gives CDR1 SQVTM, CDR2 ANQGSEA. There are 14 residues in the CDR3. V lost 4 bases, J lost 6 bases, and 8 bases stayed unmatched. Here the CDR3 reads CSVADRGVSAEAFF. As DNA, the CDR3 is TGCAGCGTTGCGGACAGGGGGGTTAGCGCTGAAGCTTTCTTT.

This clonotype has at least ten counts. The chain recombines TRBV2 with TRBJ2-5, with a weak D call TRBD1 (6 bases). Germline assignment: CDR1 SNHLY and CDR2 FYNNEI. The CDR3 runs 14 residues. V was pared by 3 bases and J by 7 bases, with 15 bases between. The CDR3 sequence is CASSDTGPEWTQYF. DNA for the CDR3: TGTGCCAGCAGTGATACAGGGCCCGAATGGACCCAGTACTTC.

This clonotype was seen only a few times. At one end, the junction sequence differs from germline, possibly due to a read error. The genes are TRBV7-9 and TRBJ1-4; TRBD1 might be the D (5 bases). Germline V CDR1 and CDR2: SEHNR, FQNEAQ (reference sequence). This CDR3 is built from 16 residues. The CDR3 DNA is TGTGCCAGCAGTCTCCCCCAGGACGGACATAATGAAGAACTGTTTTTT. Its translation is CASSLPQDGHNEELFF.

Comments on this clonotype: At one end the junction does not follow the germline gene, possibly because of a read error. In DNA form, the CDR3 reads TGCAGTGCTAGAGAGCCCAATGAGCAGTCCTTC. Protein: CSAREPNEQSF. The rearrangement joins TRBV20-1 to TRBJ2-1, with no clear D. The CDR3 is made up of 11 amino acids. Germline CDR1 and CDR2: DFQATT and SNEGSKA (reference sequence).

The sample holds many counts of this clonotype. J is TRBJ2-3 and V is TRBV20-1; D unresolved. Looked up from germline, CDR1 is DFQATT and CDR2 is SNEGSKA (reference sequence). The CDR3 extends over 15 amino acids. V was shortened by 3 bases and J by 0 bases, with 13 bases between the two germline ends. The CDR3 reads CSARVLGSSTDTQYF. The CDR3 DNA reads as TGCAGTGCTAGGGTCCTAGGTTCTAGCACAGATACGCAGTATTTT.

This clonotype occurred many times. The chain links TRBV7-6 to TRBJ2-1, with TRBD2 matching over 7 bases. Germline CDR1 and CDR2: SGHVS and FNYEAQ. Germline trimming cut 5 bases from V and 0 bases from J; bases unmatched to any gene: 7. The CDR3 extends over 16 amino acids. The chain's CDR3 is CASSQTSPLSYNEQFF. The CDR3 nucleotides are TGTGCCAGCAGCCAGACTAGCCCACTCTCCTACAATGAGCAGTTCTTC. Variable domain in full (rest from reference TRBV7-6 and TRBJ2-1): GAGVSQSPRYKVTKRGQDVALRCDPISGHVSLYWYRQALGQGPEFLTYFNYEAQQDKSGLPNDRFSAERPEGSISTLTIQRTEQRDSAMYRCASSQTSPLSYNEQFFGPGTRLTVL.

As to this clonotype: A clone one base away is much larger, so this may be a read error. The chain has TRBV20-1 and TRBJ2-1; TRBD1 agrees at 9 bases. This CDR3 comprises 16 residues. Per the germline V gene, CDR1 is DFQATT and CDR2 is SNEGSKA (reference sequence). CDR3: CSARKQGASSYNEQLF. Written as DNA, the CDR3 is TGCAGTGCTAGAAAACAGGGGGCCAGCTCCTACAATGAGCAGCTCTTC.

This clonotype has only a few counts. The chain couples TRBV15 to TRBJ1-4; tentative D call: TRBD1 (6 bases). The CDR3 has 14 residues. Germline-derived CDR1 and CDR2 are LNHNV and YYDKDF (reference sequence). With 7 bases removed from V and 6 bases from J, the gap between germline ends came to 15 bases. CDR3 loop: CATTPETGHEKLFF. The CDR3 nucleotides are TGTGCCACCACCCCCGAGACAGGTCATGAAAAACTGTTTTTT.

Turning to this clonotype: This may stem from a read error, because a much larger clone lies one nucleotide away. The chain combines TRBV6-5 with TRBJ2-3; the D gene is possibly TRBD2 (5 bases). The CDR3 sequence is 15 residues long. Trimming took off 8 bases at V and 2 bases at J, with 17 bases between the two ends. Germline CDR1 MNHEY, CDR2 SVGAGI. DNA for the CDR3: TGTGCCAGCCGTTTGTCAGCGGAGGACACAGATACGCAGTATTTT. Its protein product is CASRLSAEDTDTQYF.

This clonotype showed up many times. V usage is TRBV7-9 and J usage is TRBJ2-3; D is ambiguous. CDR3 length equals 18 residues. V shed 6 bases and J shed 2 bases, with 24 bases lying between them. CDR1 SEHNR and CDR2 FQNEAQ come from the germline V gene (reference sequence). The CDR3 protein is CASRSITTPGMSTDTQYF. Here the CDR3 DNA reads TGTGCCAGCAGATCGATCACTACGCCTGGTATGTCCACAGATACGCAGTATTTT. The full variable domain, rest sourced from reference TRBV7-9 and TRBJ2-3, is DTGVSQNPRHKITKRGQNVTFRCDPISEHNRLYWYRQTLGQGPEFLTYFQNEAQLEKSRLLSDRFSAERPKGSFSTLEIQRTEQGDSAMYLCASRSITTPGMSTDTQYFGPGTRLTVL.

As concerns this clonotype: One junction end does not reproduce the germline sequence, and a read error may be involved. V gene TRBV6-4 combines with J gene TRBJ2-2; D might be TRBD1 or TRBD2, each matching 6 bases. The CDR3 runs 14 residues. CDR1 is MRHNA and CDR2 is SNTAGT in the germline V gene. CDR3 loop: CASSEGQGTGGLFF. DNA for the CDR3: TGTGCCAGCAGTGAGGGTCAGGGGACCGGGGGGCTGTTTTTT.

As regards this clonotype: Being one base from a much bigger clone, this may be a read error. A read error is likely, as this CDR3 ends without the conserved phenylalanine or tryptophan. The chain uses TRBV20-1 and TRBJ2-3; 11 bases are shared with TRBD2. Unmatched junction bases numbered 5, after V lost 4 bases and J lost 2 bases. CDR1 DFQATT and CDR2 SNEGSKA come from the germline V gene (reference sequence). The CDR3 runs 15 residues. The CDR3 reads CSANGLAGYTDTQYS. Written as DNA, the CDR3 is TGCAGTGCTAATGGACTAGCGGGTTACACAGATACGCAGTATTCT.